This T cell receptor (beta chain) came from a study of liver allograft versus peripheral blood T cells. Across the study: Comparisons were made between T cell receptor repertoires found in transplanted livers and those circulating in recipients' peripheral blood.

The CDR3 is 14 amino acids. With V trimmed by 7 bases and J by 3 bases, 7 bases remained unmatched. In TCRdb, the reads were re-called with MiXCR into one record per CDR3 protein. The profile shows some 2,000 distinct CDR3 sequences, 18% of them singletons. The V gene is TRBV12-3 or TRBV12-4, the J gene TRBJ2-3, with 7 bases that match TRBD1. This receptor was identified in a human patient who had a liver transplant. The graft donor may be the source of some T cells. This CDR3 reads CASNDRAGTDTQYF. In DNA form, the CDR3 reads TGTGCCAGCAATGACAGGGCTGGAACAGATACGCAGTATTTT.